The clone carrying this T cell receptor beta chain was recorded at least ten times. The entry originates in a study of T cells in Graves' hyperthyroidism and ophthalmopathy. It was RNA transcripts that yielded the amplified TCR beta CDR3 regions. HTBI primers were employed in a first-round RT-PCR of the TCR CDR3. TCRdb analysed the multiplex PCR reads with MiXCR anew, one entry per CDR3 protein. The table includes 600,000 to 650,000 distinct CDR3 sequences, roughly 17% detected once. The V end was cut by 6 bases, the J end by 0 bases, with 12 bases between. The length of the CDR3 is 14 residues. Germline lookup yields CDR1 SGHAT and CDR2 FQNNGV.

The chain employs TRBV11-2 and TRBJ2-7; weak D call: TRBD2 (5 bases). This clonotype originated in a young woman with Graves' hyperthyroidism. Sequencing input: blood. The chain's CDR3 is CASRKTTSSYEQYF. The CDR3 DNA follows: TGTGCCAGCAGGAAGACTACAAGCTCCTACGAGCAGTACTTC.